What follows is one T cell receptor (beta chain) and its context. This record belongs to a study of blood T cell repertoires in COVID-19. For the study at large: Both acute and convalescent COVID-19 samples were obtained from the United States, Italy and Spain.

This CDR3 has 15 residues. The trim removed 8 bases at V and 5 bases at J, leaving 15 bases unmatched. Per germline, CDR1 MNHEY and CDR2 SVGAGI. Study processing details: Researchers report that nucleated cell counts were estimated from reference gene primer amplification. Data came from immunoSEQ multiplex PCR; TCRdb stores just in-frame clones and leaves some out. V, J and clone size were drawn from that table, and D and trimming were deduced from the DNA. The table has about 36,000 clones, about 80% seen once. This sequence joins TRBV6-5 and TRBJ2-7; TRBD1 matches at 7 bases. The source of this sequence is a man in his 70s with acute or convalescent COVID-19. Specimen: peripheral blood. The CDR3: CASLSGGQGDHEQYF. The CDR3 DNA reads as TGTGCCAGCCTCAGTGGTGGGCAGGGGGACCACGAGCAGTACTTC.